These T cell receptor beta chains were read from a single sample in a study of T cells in Graves' hyperthyroidism and ophthalmopathy. One entry per CDR3 protein, called by TCRdb with MiXCR from the multiplex PCR reads. This sample has 400,000 to 600,000 distinct CDR3 sequences, with more than 15% found just once. The sequencing sample was made of blood. Receptor source: a woman in her thirties with Graves' ophthalmopathy. Each CDR3 is given with its conserved first and last residue. A D gene is named only where the DNA matches it firmly. Size tells how often a clone was seen (once, few, many) or the class of an expanded clone, and some rows leave it out.

V,J,size,D,CDR3,DNA
TRBV29-1,TRBJ1-5,few,-,CSVEDREGQPQHF,TGCAGCGTTGAAGACCGGGAGGGCCAGCCCCAGCATTTT
TRBV27,TRBJ2-1,-,TRBD2,CASRNRLAGDNEQFF,TGTGCCAGCCGCAACCGACTAGCGGGGGACAATGAGCAGTTCTTC
TRBV30,TRBJ1-2,many,-,CARKNPFNYGYTF,TGTGCCCGCAAGAATCCTTTTAACTATGGCTACACCTTC
TRBV29-1,TRBJ2-5,few,-,CSVERSQGTQYF,TGCAGCGTTGAACGGTCCCAAGGGACCCAGTACTTC
TRBV19,TRBJ1-2,few,-,CASSTGPGAYGYTF,TGTGCCAGTAGTACGGGACCGGGGGCCTATGGCTACACCTTC
TRBV5-4,TRBJ1-2,few,-,CASSFGTAFTRNTF,TGTGCCAGCAGCTTCGGGACCGCCTTCACGAGAAACACCTTC
TRBV20-1,TRBJ2-7,-,TRBD2,CSAMTSGRGYEQYF,TGCAGTGCAATGACTAGCGGGAGGGGGTACGAGCAGTACTTC
TRBV7-9,TRBJ2-2,few,TRBD2,CASSFPRTSGDTGELFF,TGTGCCAGCAGCTTCCCCCGGACTAGCGGTGATACCGGGGAGCTGTTTTTT
TRBV3-1,TRBJ2-2,many,TRBD2,CASTLYDDRLAGSGELFF,TGTGCCAGCACCCTATACGACGATAGACTAGCGGGATCCGGGGAGCTGTTTTTT
TRBV29-1,TRBJ2-5,-,-,CSVAAGSKRETQYF,TGCAGCGTTGCGGCCGGGAGCAAGAGGGAGACCCAGTACTTC
TRBV20-1,TRBJ2-3,many,-,CSARDMRRSTDTQYF,TGCAGTGCTAGAGATATGCGGCGGAGCACAGATACGCAGTATTTT
TRBV4-3,TRBJ1-2,-,-,CASSQTMSNYGYTF,TGCGCCAGCAGCCAAACTATGTCTAACTATGGCTACACCTTC
TRBV6-1,TRBJ1-6,-,-,CASSTGSYSPLHF,TGTGCCAGCAGTACAGGGTCGTATTCACCCCTCCACTTT
TRBV20-1,TRBJ2-1,many,-,CSASPVGAGTYNEQFF,TGCAGTGCTAGTCCCGTAGGGGCGGGAACCTACAATGAGCAGTTCTTC